The 22 T cell receptor beta chains below were found in one sample sequenced in a study of tumor-infiltrating lymphocytes in primary liver carcinoma. It was from roughly 20-30 mg of unsorted bulk tissue that RNA and DNA were co-extracted. Making TCR beta cDNA involved 400 to 600 ng total RNA and a constant-region primer. Slightly modified ARM-PCR with three nested multiplex PCR rounds yielded TCR beta libraries. Investigators reported that the first two PCR rounds, at roughly 11 cycles each, used TRBV1-TRBV30 forward primers with a C-beta reverse primer. Via MiXCR, TCRdb re-called the multiplex PCR reads, giving one row per CDR3 protein. Of tens of thousands of distinct CDR3 sequences in the sample, 75% to 80% were seen once. The sequenced sample consisted of liver tumor tissue from sampling region 5. Noted subset: tumor region T5, tumor centre. The origin of the receptors is a woman aged 25-40 years with primary liver carcinoma and hepatitis B virus infection.

As to this clonotype: At one end, the junction sequence differs from germline, possibly due to a read error. The chain joins TRBV12-3 or TRBV12-4 to TRBJ2-3; a weak D match, TRBD2 (5 bases). This CDR3 spans 15 amino acids. CDR3 residues: CASTFPPPSTDTRYF. The CDR3 DNA follows: TGTGCCAGCACTTTTCCCCCTCCTAGCACGGATACGCGGTATTTT.

Points on this clonotype: A read error may produce the germline difference seen at one junction end. This chain uses TRBV11-2 with TRBJ1-2; D uncertain. There are 14 residues in the CDR3. Looked up from germline, CDR1 is SGHAT and CDR2 is FQNNGV. The CDR3 DNA reads as TGTGCAAGCAGCTTAAAGGAAGCTAAGTATGGCTACACCTTC. Translating gives CASSLKEAKYGYTF.

Comments on this clonotype: The conserved phenylalanine or tryptophan normally closing the CDR3 is absent here, so this likely arose from a read error. This rearrangement joins TRBV4-3 to TRBJ2-5, with D possibly TRBD2 on 5 matching bases. From germline, CDR1 is LGHNA and CDR2 YSLEER. The CDR3 sequence is 14 residues long. This chain's CDR3 is CASNPTRRQETQYL. The DNA of the CDR3 is TGTGCCAGCAACCCGACGAGGAGGCAAGAGACCCAGTACCTC.

Remarks on this clonotype: This clone may be a read error of a much larger clone one base away. The chain couples TRBV12-3 or TRBV12-4 to TRBJ2-3; weak D call: TRBD1 (6 bases). This CDR3 region has 13 residues. Trimming took 9 bases from V and 3 from J, leaving 13 bases between them. The CDR3 nucleotides are TGTGCCAGGAGCCTTACAGGGACAGATACGCAGTATTTT. This translates into CARSLTGTDTQYF.

As for this clonotype: A read error is likely, as this CDR3 ends without the conserved phenylalanine or tryptophan. The V and J genes are TRBV11-3 and TRBJ2-3; D might be TRBD2 (6 bases). The CDR3 covers 16 residues. Germline assignment: CDR1 SGHNT and CDR2 YENEEA. In DNA form, the CDR3 reads TGTGCCAGCAGCTCCGGGAGCGGACGAGGCACAGGTACGCAGTATTTA. It codes for CASSSGSGRGTGTQYL.

There are many counts of this clonotype. This may arise from a read error, as a much more abundant clone is one base away. The chain couples TRBV28 to TRBJ2-7; weak D call: TRBD1 (6 bases). The germline gives CDR1 MDHEN, CDR2 SYDVKM. The CDR3 sequence is 15 residues long. DNA of the CDR3: TGTACCAGCAGTTTGCACCCCCAGGGGTTTTACGAGCAGTACTTC. The encoded protein is CTSSLHPQGFYEQYF.

Concerning this clonotype: Its ends do not fully match the called genes, so a read error is possible. In DNA form, the CDR3 reads TGCAGCATTGAATGGCAGACTGAAGCTTTCTTT. Its protein product is CSIEWQTEAFF. J is TRBJ1-1 and V is TRBV29-1; D is unclear. CDR1 and CDR2 from the germline V gene are SQVTM and ANQGSEA. The CDR3 contains 11 residues.

Remarks on this clonotype: This likely comes from a read error, as the CDR3 has no conserved phenylalanine or tryptophan at its end. V and J are TRBV6-5 and TRBJ1-1; D is ambiguous. The CDR3 sequence is 17 residues long. The germline V and J ends were trimmed by 9 bases and 6 bases, with 29 bases remaining between them. From germline, CDR1 is MNHEY and CDR2 SVGAGI. The CDR3 spells CARRALTVPDRLAEAFL. CDR3 in DNA: TGTGCCAGAAGGGCTCTAACAGTGCCCGACCGTCTCGCTGAAGCTTTCCTT.

A remark on this clonotype: One junction end does not reproduce the germline sequence, and a read error may be involved. This CDR3 is CASGFVVGGRADTQYF. DNA for the CDR3: TGTGCCAGCGGCTTTGTAGTGGGAGGGAGGGCAGATACGCAGTATTTT. The chain carries TRBV7-8 and TRBJ2-3; 7 bases map to TRBD2. Germline values: CDR1 SGHVS, CDR2 FQNEAQ. This CDR3 comprises 16 residues.

In the case of this clonotype: This CDR3 fails to terminate in the conserved phenylalanine or tryptophan, so it likely reflects a read error. No DNA is shown, since the ends of the CDR3 on it are uncertain; the CDR3 is the one TCRdb lists. The chain links TRBV29-1 to TRBJ2-1. The CDR3 numbers 10 amino acids, ends counted. Germline assignment: CDR1 SQVTM and CDR2 ANQGSEA. CDR3 sequence: CSIDQNELFS.

At least ten counts were recorded for this clonotype. V and J are TRBV2 and TRBJ2-1; tentatively, D is TRBD1 (5 bases). CDR3 length equals 13 residues. In germline, CDR1 is SNHLY, CDR2 FYNNEI. V dropped 3 bases and J dropped 9 bases, with 12 bases sitting between them. In DNA, the CDR3 is TGTGCCAGCAGTGACGTGGGGCTGGTTGAGCAGTTCTTC. The encoded protein is CASSDVGLVEQFF.

On this clonotype: One end of the junction is discordant with germline, which a read error may explain. V usage is TRBV11-2 and J usage is TRBJ2-5; 8 nucleotides line up with TRBD1. Germline V gene data show CDR1 as SGHAT and CDR2 as FQNNGV. The length of the CDR3 is 17 residues. The CDR3 DNA follows: TGTGCCAGCAGCCCCCCTGGACAGGGACTTGGGAAAGAGGCCCAGTATTTC. Translating gives CASSPPGQGLGKEAQYF.

DNA for the CDR3: TGTGCCAGCAGTTACTCAGTACAGGGGAATCCGGGCAATCAGTCACAGCATTTT. This encodes CASSYSVQGNPGNQSQHF. The chain combines TRBV6-2 or TRBV6-3 with TRBJ1-5, with TRBD1 matching 7 bases. The CDR3 has 18 amino acids. Germline V CDR1 and CDR2: MNHEY, SVGEGT. V lost 0 bases and J lost 13; bases outside the gene matches: 21.

Regarding this clonotype: The junction departs from germline at one end; a sequencing error may be responsible. The genes are TRBV7-9 and TRBJ2-7, with unresolved D. Per germline, CDR1 SEHNR and CDR2 FQNEAQ (reference sequence). The CDR3 covers 13 residues. CDR3 in DNA: TGTGCCAGCAGCTTAAGGGTCGGCTACAAGCAGTACTTC. Its protein product is CASSLRVGYKQYF.

Comments on this clonotype: The junction shows a germline mismatch at one end, possibly a read error. This chain uses TRBV11-2 with TRBJ2-7; perhaps TRBD2 as D (5 bases). CDR3 length: 12 amino acids. Looked up from germline, CDR1 is SGHAT and CDR2 is FQNNGV. CDR3 protein: CTSSSCDYEQYF. Here the CDR3 DNA reads TGTACCAGCAGCTCCTGCGACTACGAGCAGTATTTC.

A single count supports this clonotype. CDR3 sequence (DNA): TGTGCCTGGAGTGCGGGACTAGCCGCCGGTGAGTATTTCTTC. Amino acid sequence: CAWSAGLAAGEYFF. The V and J genes are TRBV30 and TRBJ2-1; 9 nucleotides align to TRBD2. V lost 1 base and J lost 16; bases outside the gene matches: 14. The germline gives CDR1 GTSNPN, CDR2 SVGIG (reference sequence). This CDR3 is built from 14 residues.

For the CDR3, the DNA is TGTGCCAGCTGCCCAGGACGGATCACCGGGGAGCTGTTTTTT. This sequence encodes CASCPGRITGELFF. The V call is TRBV14, the J call TRBJ2-2; D gene unclear. Deletions cut 8 bases from V and 4 bases from J, with 14 bases between. Germline V CDR1 and CDR2: SGHDN, FVKESK. The CDR3 sequence is 14 residues long.

By its share, this clonotype is medium-sized. The chain combines TRBV10-3 with TRBJ2-5; D remains ambiguous. This CDR3 is 12 amino acids long. With 2 bases removed from V and 4 bases from J, the gap between germline ends came to 5 bases. Germline assignment: CDR1 ENHRY and CDR2 SYGVKD. The CDR3 sequence is CAISEKGETQYF. CDR3 sequence (DNA): TGTGCCATCAGTGAGAAGGGAGAGACCCAGTACTTC.

The chain is built from TRBV7-8 and TRBJ1-5; D gene unclear. Germline CDR1 is SGHVS and CDR2 is FQNEAQ. The V gene lost 2 bases and the J gene lost 11 bases, with 19 bases spanning the gap. The CDR3 runs to 15 residues. The CDR3 coding sequence is TGTGCCAGCAGCTTACTTGTAACAGAAGGCAAGTCCCAGCATTTT. Translating gives CASSLLVTEGKSQHF.

The V gene is TRBV30, the J gene TRBJ2-2, with 7 bases fitting TRBD1. Germline V gene data show CDR1 as GTSNPN and CDR2 as SVGIG (reference sequence). This CDR3 comprises 15 residues. The CDR3, as DNA: TGTGTATGGACCGGCAGCAGGGGGAGTACCGGGGAGCTGTTTTTT. Translation: CVWTGSRGSTGELFF.

Points on this clonotype: The germline gene is not matched at one end of the junction; a read error may be the cause. DNA of the CDR3: TGTGCCAGCAGCTCCCGGCCGACGTGGAGTGAGCAATTCTTC. It translates to CASSSRPTWSEQFF. The chain links TRBV11-2 to TRBJ2-1; D not resolved. CDR3 length equals 14 residues. CDR1 SGHAT and CDR2 FQNNGV come from the germline V gene. The whole variable domain, filled in from reference TRBV11-2 and TRBJ2-1, reads EAGVAQSPRYKIIEKRQSVAFWCNPISGHATLYWYQQILGQGPKLLIQFQNNGVVDDSQLPKDRFSAERLKGVDSTLKIQPAKLEDSAVYLCASSSRPTWSEQFFGPGTRLTVL.

Concerning this clonotype itself: A junction end diverges from the germline sequence, so it may reflect a read error. This chain joins TRBV5-4 and TRBJ2-3, with 9 bases that match TRBD2. CDR3 size: 18 residues. The germline gives CDR1 SGHNT, CDR2 YYREEE (reference sequence). This CDR3 reads CGSSNQAASGTRADTQYF. The CDR3 DNA is TGTGGCAGCAGTAACCAGGCGGCTAGCGGGACTCGGGCAGATACGCAGTATTTT.